This TCR beta chain came from a study of CD8 T cells in Susac syndrome. Random-hexamer reverse transcription was applied to about 0.5 to 1 ug RNA. It was immunoSEQ multiplex PCR that amplified TCR beta CDR3 across 54 Vbeta and 13 Jbeta. TCRdb independently ran MiXCR on the immunoSEQ multiplex PCR reads; one entry per CDR3 protein. The sample has 100,000 to 150,000 distinct CDR3 sequences, just over 90% seen once. Specimen: CD8+ T cells from PBMCs. This receptor was identified in a human donor with multiple sclerosis.

CDR3 residues: CASSFGPGGSGELFF. As DNA, the CDR3 is TGTGCCAGCAGCTTCGGCCCAGGGGGGTCCGGGGAGCTGTTTTTT. The V call is TRBV5-4, the J call TRBJ2-2; TRBD1 is a possible D gene (7 bases). V was clipped by 2 bases and J by 6 bases, with 14 bases between them. This CDR3 comprises 15 residues. CDR1 SGHNT and CDR2 YYREEE come from the germline V gene (reference sequence).